This T cell receptor (beta chain) came from a study of blood T cell repertoires in COVID-19. This clone occurred many times. Methods used by the authors: Amplified reference gene primers provided the basis for estimating nucleated cell counts. Profiling relied on immunoSEQ multiplex PCR, and the TCRdb table lists in-frame clones only, not all of them. The V and J calls and the clone size are those of that table, but D and trimming were determined from the DNA. Of 450,000 to 600,000 clones listed, approximately 90% are singletons. Ages ranged from roughly 18 to 100 years, with residence in about 23 US areas. The sequenced sample consisted of PBMCs or T cells enriched from blood (not recorded which). This TCR derives from a woman under 30 who had recovered from COVID-19.

CDR3 nucleotide sequence: TGTGCCAGCAGCTTAATCGGGACACTTAATGGGGACTATGGCTACACCTTC. This translates into CASSLIGTLNGDYGYTF. This chain uses TRBV7-2 with TRBJ1-2, with D perhaps TRBD1 (6 bases). Germline V CDR1 and CDR2: SGHTA, FQGNSA. V lost 2 bases and J lost 3, with 19 bases in between. The CDR3 consists of 17 residues. Using reference TRBV7-2 and TRBJ1-2 for the parts outside the CDR3, the full variable domain is GAGVSQSPSNKVTEKGKDVELRCDPISGHTALYWYRQSLGQGLEFLIYFQGNSAPDKSGLPSDRFSAERTGGSVSTLTIQRTQQEDSAVYLCASSLIGTLNGDYGYTFGSGTRLTVV.